By sample fraction, the clone carrying this TCR beta chain is medium-sized (0.01 to 0.1%). Patients had received no treatment of any kind before thyroid surgery. Authors' methods: The study's classifier, a distant-metastasis tool for papillary thyroid cancer, was built using CDR3 differences across clinicopathological groups. With MiXCR, TCRdb called clones anew from the PCR reads. What appears here as the V and J calls and clone size reflects TCRdb's work, not the paper's. The sample lists about 16,000 clones, 33% seen once, with roughly 12% in the top ten. This specimen belongs to a study of metastatic and nonmetastatic thyroid tumors. Trimming left V 3 bases short and J 3 bases short, with 17 bases between. This CDR3 has 16 residues. Germline V lookup: CDR1 LNHDA, CDR2 SQIVND (reference sequence).

J is TRBJ1-1 and V is TRBV19; TRBD1 might be the D (6 bases). The sequenced material came from tumor tissue. This TCR was recovered from a male donor with papillary thyroid cancer or a benign thyroid nodule (not recorded which). Some clones in this sample may be carry-over from other donors' samples. CDR3 DNA: TGTGCCAGTAGTATCAACGGGCAGGGGTTGGACACTGAAGCTTTCTTT. Its protein is CASSINGQGLDTEAFF.